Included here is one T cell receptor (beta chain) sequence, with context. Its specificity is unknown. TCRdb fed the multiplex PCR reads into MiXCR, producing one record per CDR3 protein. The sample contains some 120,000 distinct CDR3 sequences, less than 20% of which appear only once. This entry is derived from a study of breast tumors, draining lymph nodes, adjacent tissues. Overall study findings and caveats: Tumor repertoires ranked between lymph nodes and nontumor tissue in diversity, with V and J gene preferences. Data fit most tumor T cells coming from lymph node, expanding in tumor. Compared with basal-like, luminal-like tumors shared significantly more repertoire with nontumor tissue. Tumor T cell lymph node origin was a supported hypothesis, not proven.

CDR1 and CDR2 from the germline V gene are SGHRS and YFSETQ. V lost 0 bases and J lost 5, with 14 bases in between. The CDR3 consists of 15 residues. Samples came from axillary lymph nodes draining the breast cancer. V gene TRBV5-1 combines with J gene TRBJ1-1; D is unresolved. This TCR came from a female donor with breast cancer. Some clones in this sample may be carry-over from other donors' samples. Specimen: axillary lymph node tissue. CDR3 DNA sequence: TGCGCCAGCAGCTTGGGTGACTTCCAATCAACTGAAGCTTTCTTT. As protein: CASSLGDFQSTEAFF.